This passage covers 27 T cell receptor beta chains from one sample sequenced in a study of blood T cell repertoires in COVID-19. TCRdb's table, derived via immunoSEQ multiplex PCR, lists solely in-frame clones and lacks some. The sample has fewer than 65,000 clones, 85% seen once. Source material: peripheral blood. These receptors originate from a human donor in a cohort sampled during active COVID-19.

The V and J genes are TRBV3-1 (or the pseudogene TRBV3-2) and TRBJ1-5, with 7 bases aligning to TRBD1. Germline-derived CDR1 and CDR2 are LGHDT and YNNKEL (reference sequence). This CDR3 comprises 17 residues. J gave up 2 bases and V 0 bases, and 7 bases lay outside the gene matches. The CDR3 bases are TGTGCCAGCAGCCAAGATCCGACAGGGTGGGGCAATCAGCCCCAGCATTTT. Its protein product is CASSQDPTGWGNQPQHF.

CDR3 DNA sequence: TGTGCCAGCAGCCTTAGCTACGAGCAGTACTTC. Protein: CASSLSYEQYF. The rearrangement uses TRBV3-1 (or the pseudogene TRBV3-2) and TRBJ2-7; D ambiguous. Germline lookup yields CDR1 LGHDT and CDR2 YNNKEL (reference sequence). V was trimmed by 4 bases and J by 3 bases, leaving 4 bases between them. CDR3 length equals 11 residues.

The chain combines TRBV11-3 with TRBJ2-5; D unclear. The CDR3 loop spans 13 amino acids. The ends were cut back, 2 bases at V and 4 bases at J, with 8 bases in the middle. Germline V gene data show CDR1 as SGHNT and CDR2 as YENEEA. CDR3: CASSLITGETQYF. Written as DNA, the CDR3 is TGTGCCAGCAGCTTAATCACGGGAGAGACCCAGTACTTC.

The chain's CDR3 is CASSREDGRSGNTIYF. The CDR3 DNA is TGTGCCAGCAGCCGGGAGGACGGACGCTCTGGAAACACCATATATTTT. This chain joins TRBV9 and TRBJ1-3; D is unclear. CDR1 and CDR2 (germline): SGDLS, YYNGEE. The CDR3 loop spans 16 amino acids. Trimming took off 4 bases at V and 0 bases at J, with 14 bases between the two ends.

The rearrangement links TRBV7-2 to TRBJ1-3, with TRBD1 matching 10 bases. J gave up 4 bases and V 1 base, and 4 bases lay outside the gene matches. The germline V gene has CDR1 SGHTA and CDR2 FQGNSA. The CDR3 spans 16 residues. Written as DNA, the CDR3 is TGTGCCAGCAGCTTAGGACAGGGGGCGACGGGAAACACCATATATTTT. Translation gives CASSLGQGATGNTIYF.

This chain uses TRBV5-1 with TRBJ2-1, with 9 bases fitting TRBD2. This CDR3 contains 17 residues. Germline loops: CDR1 SGHRS, CDR2 YFSETQ. V was pared by 4 bases and J by 2 bases, with 10 bases of the junction left unmatched. The CDR3 loop reads CASSVGNSGGAYNEQFF. In DNA, the CDR3 is TGCGCCAGCAGCGTTGGGAATAGCGGGGGAGCCTACAATGAGCAGTTCTTC.

This chain uses TRBV5-1 with TRBJ2-1; 7 nucleotides align to TRBD2. This CDR3 spans 15 amino acids. Germline values: CDR1 SGHRS, CDR2 YFSETQ. The V segment lost 0 bases and the J segment 4 bases; nucleotides outside the gene matches: 4. CDR3 sequence reads: CASSLDPSGYNEQFF. The CDR3 region has the DNA TGCGCCAGCAGCTTGGACCCTAGCGGATACAATGAGCAGTTCTTC.

The V call is TRBV10-3, the J call TRBJ2-7; TRBD2 might be the D (5 bases). Trimming took off 2 bases at V and 3 bases at J, with 8 bases between the two ends. This CDR3 region has 13 residues. Germline V CDR1 and CDR2: ENHRY, SYGVKD. Written as DNA, the CDR3 is TGTGCCATCAGTGAGCCGGGGAACTACGAGCAGTACTTC. Amino acid sequence: CAISEPGNYEQYF.

In its sample, this clone was seen once. The chain employs TRBV19 and TRBJ1-2; perhaps TRBD1 as D (6 bases). CDR3 length: 15 residues. Germline CDR1 and CDR2: LNHDA and SQIVND (reference sequence). The germline V and J ends were trimmed by 7 bases and 8 bases, with 23 bases remaining between them. CDR3 nucleotides: TGTGCCAGTATATCTCCGTCAGCCCATGGGGGCGGCTACACCTTC. Its translation: CASISPSAHGGGYTF.

The CDR3 spells CASSGGGGNQPQHF. CDR3 DNA sequence: TGTGCCAGTAGTGGGGGAGGCGGCAATCAGCCCCAGCATTTT. The chain employs TRBV19 and TRBJ1-5; tentative D call: TRBD1 (5 bases). The CDR3 extends over 14 amino acids. Per the germline V gene, CDR1 is LNHDA and CDR2 is SQIVND (reference sequence). V was trimmed by 5 bases and J by 2 bases, leaving 10 bases between them.

The chain uses TRBV20-1 and TRBJ1-6; a possible D gene is TRBD1 (5 bases). There are 11 residues in the CDR3. Trimming left V 3 bases short and J 13 bases short, with 10 bases between. The germline gives CDR1 DFQATT, CDR2 SNEGSKA (reference sequence). This CDR3 reads CSASLGGPLHF. The CDR3 DNA is TGCAGTGCTAGCCTTGGGGGGCCCCTCCACTTT.

This clone was seen once. The chain recombines TRBV28 with TRBJ1-2, with TRBD1 as a possible D gene (6 bases). This CDR3 has 14 residues. CDR1 MDHEN and CDR2 SYDVKM come from the germline V gene. Trimming shortened V by 5 bases and J by 0 bases, and 10 bases separated the two germline ends. The DNA of the CDR3 is TGTGCCAGCAGTGTAGCAGGGGCTAACTATGGCTACACCTTC. Translating it yields CASSVAGANYGYTF.

The chain joins TRBV2 to TRBJ2-3, with 12 bases fitting TRBD2. Looked up from germline, CDR1 is SNHLY and CDR2 is FYNNEI. The V gene end was trimmed by 6 bases and the J gene end by 1 base; junction bases not matched to a gene: 2. The CDR3 has 15 residues. As DNA, the CDR3 is TGTGCCAGCAGGCTAGCGGGGGGGGGCACAGATACGCAGTATTTT. This encodes CASRLAGGGTDTQYF.

V usage is TRBV5-1 and J usage is TRBJ2-7, with 8 bases lining up with TRBD1. Germline V gene lookup returns CDR1 SGHRS and CDR2 YFSETQ. There are 15 residues in the CDR3. V lost 4 bases, J lost 2 bases, and 8 bases stayed unmatched. The CDR3 DNA reads as TGCGCCAGCAGCGCCGGACAGGGATTGACCTACGAGCAGTACTTC. It is translated as CASSAGQGLTYEQYF.

The chain couples TRBV4-2 to TRBJ2-1, with 8 bases identical to TRBD1. The junction had 6 bases not matched to a gene; V was cut back by 4 bases and J by 4 bases. CDR3 length equals 15 residues. CDR1 is LGHNA, CDR2 YNFKEQ, per germline. This CDR3 reads CASSRNRGVYNEQFF. CDR3 coding DNA: TGTGCCAGCAGCCGGAACAGGGGGGTATACAATGAGCAGTTCTTC.

The chain is built from TRBV7-9 and TRBJ2-3; 8 bases are shared with TRBD2. J was trimmed by 6 bases and V by 6 bases; bases with no gene match: 14. Germline V lookup: CDR1 SEHNR, CDR2 FQNEAQ (reference sequence). This CDR3 comprises 16 residues. The CDR3 sequence: CASRPPFRAGDDTQYF. In nucleotides, the CDR3 is TGTGCCAGCAGGCCCCCGTTTCGAGCGGGGGATGATACGCAGTATTTT.

The chain joins TRBV5-1 to TRBJ1-2; no clear D gene. Germline V CDR1 and CDR2: SGHRS, YFSETQ. This CDR3 has 12 amino acids. V was clipped by 2 bases and J by 8 bases, with 10 bases between them. The CDR3 here is CASSLDFGGYTF. The CDR3 nucleotides read TGCGCCAGCAGCTTAGACTTTGGCGGCTACACCTTC.

V and J are TRBV9 and TRBJ2-3; D possibly corresponds to TRBD2 (6 bases). V was trimmed by 4 bases and J by 5 bases, leaving 14 bases between them. CDR3 size: 14 residues. From germline, CDR1 is SGDLS and CDR2 YYNGEE. The CDR3 nucleotides read TGTGCCAGCAGCAAGGAGGGGCAAGGAGATACGCAGTATTTT. This codes for CASSKEGQGDTQYF.

The J gene is TRBJ1-5, the V gene TRBV6-1, with 8 bases aligning to TRBD1. CDR1 is MNHNS, CDR2 SASEGT, per germline. CDR3 length: 15 residues. The trim removed 1 base at V and 1 base at J, leaving 0 bases unmatched. CDR3 region: CASSEGQGSNQPQHF. CDR3 coding DNA: TGTGCCAGCAGTGAAGGACAGGGGAGCAATCAGCCCCAGCATTTT.

CDR3 nucleotides: TGCGCCAGCAGTCCTGGGGACAGGGGCCCAGGGGATACGCAGTATTTT. Translating it yields CASSPGDRGPGDTQYF. The gene calls are TRBV10-2 and TRBJ2-3; 10 bases agree with TRBD1. V shed 5 bases, J shed 6 bases, and the junction held 11 bases outside the gene matches. Germline CDR1 and CDR2: WSHSY and SAAADI. The CDR3 is 16 residues long.

Only a few counts were recorded for this clone. V is TRBV4-3 and J is TRBJ2-2, with D maybe TRBD1 (5 bases). Looked up from germline, CDR1 is LGHNA and CDR2 is YSLEER. This CDR3 is built from 15 residues. The V and J ends lost 0 bases and 6 bases respectively, with 11 bases between them. The CDR3 coding sequence is TGCGCCAGCAGCCAAGACCAGGGCGTCCCCGGGGAGCTGTTTTTT. It yields the protein CASSQDQGVPGELFF.

Concerning this clone: An end of the junction differs from the germline gene, which may be a read error. J is TRBJ2-1 and V is TRBV6-2 or TRBV6-3; 16 bases are a match to TRBD2. Germline CDR1 MNHEY, CDR2 SVGEGT. The CDR3 runs 16 residues. This chain's CDR3 is CASSYSIPGLAGGQVF. The CDR3 coding sequence is TGTGCCAGCAGTTACTCGATCCCGGGACTAGCGGGGGGGCAGGTCTTC.

The chain carries TRBV3-1 (or the pseudogene TRBV3-2) and TRBJ1-2, with TRBD1 identical over 10 bases. The V segment lost 4 bases and the J segment 5 bases; nucleotides outside the gene matches: 4. CDR3 length: 14 amino acids. Per germline, CDR1 LGHDT and CDR2 YNNKEL (reference sequence). The CDR3 here is CASSPPGQGYGYTF. CDR3 DNA: TGTGCCAGCAGCCCCCCGGGACAGGGGTATGGCTACACCTTC.

The J gene is TRBJ2-3, the V gene TRBV5-1, with 14 bases identical to TRBD2. The V and J ends lost 0 bases and 6 bases, in that order; junction bases with no gene match: 3. The CDR3 is 16 amino acids. Germline V gives CDR1 SGHRS, CDR2 YFSETQ. CDR3 nucleotides: TGCGCCAGCAGCTTGGTGACTAGCGGGGGGGCGGATACGCAGTATTTT. Translated, it gives CASSLVTSGGADTQYF.

The chain has TRBV10-2 and TRBJ1-6, with D tentatively TRBD1 (6 bases). This CDR3 has 16 residues. With 0 bases removed from V and 10 bases from J, the gap between germline ends came to 16 bases. Germline V gives CDR1 WSHSY, CDR2 SAAADI. CDR3 sequence: CASSESILQGGSPLHF. CDR3 nucleotides: TGCGCCAGCAGTGAGTCGATCCTACAGGGCGGATCACCCCTCCACTTT.

V and J are TRBV6-2 or TRBV6-3 and TRBJ1-2; 8 nucleotides align to TRBD1. V lost 5 bases to trimming and J lost 3 bases; unmatched junction nucleotides: 8. CDR1 is MNHEY and CDR2 is SVGEGT in the germline V gene. The CDR3 covers 15 residues. In DNA form, the CDR3 reads TGTGCCAGCAGTACGTTCCGGACAGGGTACTATGGCTACACCTTC. Translating it yields CASSTFRTGYYGYTF.

The chain has TRBV6-2 or TRBV6-3 and TRBJ2-7, with 10 bases that match TRBD1. The CDR3 runs 15 residues. In germline, CDR1 is MNHEY, CDR2 SVGEGT. Losses at the gene ends were 5 bases for V and 10 bases for J; bases not matched to a gene: 14. In nucleotides, the CDR3 is TGTGCCAGCAGTCACCACCCCGGGACAGGGGCCTTTCAGTACTTC. This codes for CASSHHPGTGAFQYF.